The rows below give T cell receptor beta chains drawn from one sample of a study of hypomethylating agent response in myelodysplastic syndrome. Assay: immunoSEQ multiplex PCR; the TCRdb copy retains only in-frame clones and omits some. The sample consists of about 5,400 clones, roughly 90% of them appearing once. The sequences come from bone marrow, collected before or after starting hypomethylating agent treatment for myelodysplastic syndrome (not recorded which). The source of these receptors is a human donor with myelodysplastic syndrome. CDR3s include the opening cysteine and the closing phenylalanine or tryptophan.

V gene: TRBV6-5; CDR3 protein: CASSTPGQGVSGYTF
V gene: TRBV27; CDR3 protein: CASSSPGQGSSGYTF
V gene: TRBV7-9; CDR3 protein: CASSLDRGSDEQYF
V gene: TRBV6-1; CDR3 protein: CASSAGTGNNQPQHF
V gene: TRBV30; CDR3 protein: CAWSVRLPGEAFF
V gene: TRBV10-1; CDR3 protein: CASSERIGTNYGYTF
V gene: TRBV9; CDR3 protein: CASSDPWGSGTAYNEQFF
V gene: TRBV6-1; CDR3 protein: CASSTATLAKNIQYF
V gene: TRBV6-6; CDR3 protein: CASSIDRDSNQPQHF
V gene: TRBV11-3; CDR3 protein: CASTHQGLASTGELFF
V gene: TRBV19; CDR3 protein: CASKTGETQYF
V gene: TRBV2; CDR3 protein: CASTTDLNSPLHF
V gene: TRBV7-8; CDR3 protein: CASSLDIRSYGYTF
V gene: TRBV5-1; CDR3 protein: CASSLGGGQREISIYF
V gene: TRBV28; CDR3 protein: CASSFSGQISSQYF
V gene: TRBV30; CDR3 protein: CAWRQPQGLSPLHF
V gene: TRBV7-6; CDR3 protein: CASSLTQGAGNTIYF
V gene: TRBV5-4; CDR3 protein: CASSIGQGNSPLHF
V gene: TRBV19; CDR3 protein: CASSIIPGTGANVLTF
V gene: TRBV30; CDR3 protein: CAWAADSGNTIYF